Following are 29 T cell receptor beta chains from one sample sequenced in a study of T cell repertoires in cytomegalovirus infection. TCRdb ran MiXCR on the reads and lists one entry per CDR3 protein. The sample includes fewer than 350,000 distinct CDR3 sequences, 25% to 35% of them seen just once. No antigens are known for them. The sample was cultured PBMCs, taken from culture after CMV antigen stimulation. These receptors all come from a human donor in good health (CMV status not recorded). Some clones in this sample may be carry-over from other donors' samples.

The chain links TRBV13 to TRBJ2-2; D is undetermined. V was pared by 5 bases and J by 7 bases, with 11 bases between. The CDR3 loop spans 13 amino acids. Germline-derived CDR1 and CDR2 are PRHDT and FYEKMQ (reference sequence). CDR3 region: CASSPNWNGELFF. The CDR3, as DNA: TGTGCCAGCAGCCCCAACTGGAACGGGGAGCTGTTTTTT.

The rearrangement links TRBV27 to TRBJ2-3; possible D gene TRBD2, 5 bases. V lost 5 bases and J lost 1, with 13 bases in between. This CDR3 has 15 residues. Germline V lookup: CDR1 MNHEY, CDR2 SMNVEV (reference sequence). The CDR3 here is CASSPRGSGTDTQYF. In DNA form, the CDR3 reads TGTGCCAGCAGTCCTCGAGGTAGCGGCACAGATACGCAGTATTTT.

The CDR3 reads CASSSGTGGNYSNQPQHF. CDR3 in DNA: TGTGCCAGCAGCTCCGGGACAGGGGGCAACTATAGCAATCAGCCCCAGCATTTT. This chain uses TRBV7-4 with TRBJ1-5, with 12 bases matching TRBD1. J gave up 0 bases and V 4 bases, and 7 bases lay outside the gene matches. Germline V gene lookup returns CDR1 SGHVT and CDR2 SQSDAQ. CDR3 length: 18 residues.

This clonotype has a handful of counts. The gene calls are TRBV18 and TRBJ2-7; D remains ambiguous. The CDR3 has 15 residues. Germline V gives CDR1 KGHSH, CDR2 LQKENI. Between the trimmed V and J ends, which lost 3 bases and 5 bases, there was a span of 17 bases. CDR3 residues: CASSPGGRLVHEQYF. The CDR3 DNA reads as TGTGCCAGCTCACCCGGCGGCAGGCTCGTCCACGAGCAGTACTTC.

This clonotype was seen just once. This sequence joins TRBV6-2 or TRBV6-3 and TRBJ1-2; D not certain. Trimming cost V 4 bases and J 5 bases, with 20 bases left between them. From germline, CDR1 is MNHEY and CDR2 SVGEGT. There are 16 residues in the CDR3. This CDR3 reads CASSSTLVPTAYGYTF. CDR3 DNA sequence: TGTGCCAGCAGTTCGACTCTTGTCCCAACGGCGTATGGCTACACCTTC.

This clonotype was seen more than once but under ten times. The V call is TRBV27, the J call TRBJ1-5, with D possibly TRBD1 on 6 matching bases. V was shortened by 1 base and J by 7 bases, with 17 bases between the two germline ends. The CDR3 runs 16 residues. Germline assignment: CDR1 MNHEY and CDR2 SMNVEV (reference sequence). The CDR3 is CASSLLGFRGEQPQHF. In DNA form, the CDR3 reads TGTGCCAGCAGTTTATTAGGGTTCAGGGGCGAGCAGCCCCAGCATTTT.

The gene calls are TRBV29-1 and TRBJ1-2; perhaps TRBD1 as D (6 bases). The V end lost 3 bases, the J end lost 5 bases, and 13 bases lay between the germline ends. The CDR3 covers 13 residues. Germline CDR1 reads SQVTM; CDR2 reads ANQGSEA. The CDR3 sequence: CSVDWGARYGYTF. CDR3 sequence (DNA): TGCAGCGTTGATTGGGGGGCGCGTTATGGCTACACCTTC.

This clonotype has a count of ten or more. J is TRBJ2-1 and V is TRBV7-3; 7 positions agree with TRBD2. Trimming took 1 base from V and 9 from J; bases not matched to a gene: 6. From germline, CDR1 is SGHTA and CDR2 FQGTGA. This CDR3 comprises 14 residues. CDR3 loop: CASSLMGGNLEQFF. CDR3 bases: TGTGCCAGCAGCTTAATGGGAGGGAATCTTGAGCAGTTCTTC.

This clonotype appeared a few times. The V gene is TRBV7-8, the J gene TRBJ2-3, with TRBD2 identical over 8 bases. V shed 7 bases, J shed 0 bases, and the junction held 9 bases outside the gene matches. Germline values: CDR1 SGHVS, CDR2 FQNEAQ. CDR3 length equals 16 residues. The CDR3 coding sequence is TGTGCCAGCAAGGGGGAGACTAGCGTGAGCACAGATACGCAGTATTTT. This gives the protein CASKGETSVSTDTQYF.

There are a few counts of this clonotype. The gene calls are TRBV11-2 and TRBJ2-7, with D possibly being TRBD1 or TRBD2 (5 bases each). The CDR3 loop spans 14 amino acids. Trimming removed 4 bases at V and 9 bases at J, with 19 bases between. Germline lookup yields CDR1 SGHAT and CDR2 FQNNGV. CDR3 nucleotide sequence: TGTGCCAGCAGCTCCAACCGGGACCGACACGGGCAGTACTTC. Protein sequence: CASSSNRDRHGQYF.

This clonotype came up a few times. The chain carries TRBV19 and TRBJ1-6, with TRBD1 matching 7 bases. Germline V lookup: CDR1 LNHDA, CDR2 SQIVND (reference sequence). The CDR3 contains 15 residues. The junction had 11 bases not matched to a gene; V was cut back by 5 bases and J by 10 bases. The CDR3, as DNA: TGTGCCAGTAGTGAGACGACAGGGACCTACTCACCCCTCCACTTT. Protein sequence: CASSETTGTYSPLHF.

The table lists this clonotype with many counts. The V and J genes are TRBV28 and TRBJ1-5; no firm D call. Germline values: CDR1 MDHEN, CDR2 SYDVKM. V was cut by 3 bases and J by 5 bases, with 8 bases left in between. This CDR3 has 13 residues. DNA of the CDR3: TGTGCCAGCAGTTTGCGACCCTATCAGCCCCAGCATTTT. Translation gives CASSLRPYQPQHF.

The chain joins TRBV4-2 to TRBJ2-1; D is undetermined. Germline V CDR1 and CDR2: LGHNA, YNFKEQ. The CDR3 contains 15 residues. The V end lost 0 bases, the J end lost 4 bases, and 10 bases lay between the germline ends. CDR3 residues: CASSQDPAQYNEQFF. DNA of the CDR3: TGTGCCAGCAGCCAAGATCCGGCGCAGTACAATGAGCAGTTCTTC.

The chain joins TRBV5-4 to TRBJ2-1, with 14 bases fitting TRBD2. After removal of 0 bases from V and 9 bases from J, the junction contained 20 bases not matched to a gene. Germline loops: CDR1 SGHNT, CDR2 YYREEE (reference sequence). The CDR3 contains 21 residues. The CDR3: CASSLALRVLPGTSGSTEQFF. The CDR3 bases are TGTGCCAGCAGCTTGGCCCTTAGAGTACTTCCCGGGACTAGCGGGAGCACTGAGCAGTTCTTC.

The chain couples TRBV19 to TRBJ1-1; TRBD1 is a possible D gene (5 bases). Deletions cut 6 bases from V and 6 bases from J, with 20 bases between. There are 15 residues in the CDR3. Germline CDR1 and CDR2: LNHDA and SQIVND (reference sequence). CDR3 DNA: TGTGCCAGTAGGTCAGGGTGGGGCAGTCTAGCTGAAGCTTTCTTT. Its protein is CASRSGWGSLAEAFF.

This clonotype appeared a few times. This chain joins TRBV12-3 or TRBV12-4 and TRBJ2-5; possible D gene TRBD1, 5 bases. CDR3 length: 13 amino acids. V lost 7 bases and J 2 bases, leaving 11 bases between the germline ends. CDR3 nucleotide sequence: TGTGCCAGCACCTTGGGGCGGCAAGAGACCCAGTACTTC. It is translated as CASTLGRQETQYF.

The V call is TRBV18, the J call TRBJ2-5, with 10 bases fitting TRBD2. This CDR3 region has 16 residues. Germline values: CDR1 KGHSH, CDR2 LQKENI. Losses at the gene ends were 2 bases for V and 4 bases for J; bases not matched to a gene: 7. The CDR3 DNA reads as TGTGCCAGCTCACCATCGGCTAGCGGGAGAGGAGAGACCCAGTACTTC. Translation gives CASSPSASGRGETQYF.

This clonotype was detected a few times. The chain joins TRBV7-2 to TRBJ1-1; possible D gene TRBD1, 5 bases. The CDR3 runs to 11 residues. The germline gives CDR1 SGHTA, CDR2 FQGNSA. The ends were cut back, 4 bases at V and 14 bases at J, with 14 bases in the middle. CDR3 DNA: TGTGCCAGCAGCTCCACTCAGGGAGGGTTCTTT. This codes for CASSSTQGGFF.

Only a few counts were recorded for this clonotype. V and J are TRBV20-1 and TRBJ2-4; 7 bases agree with TRBD1. V lost 6 bases and J lost 0; bases outside the gene matches: 5. Germline V gene sequence: CDR1 DFQATT, CDR2 SNEGSKA (reference sequence). This CDR3 is 14 amino acids long. The chain's CDR3 is CSARDSLAKNIQYF. The CDR3 nucleotides read TGCAGTGCGAGGGACAGCTTAGCCAAAAACATTCAGTACTTC.

This clonotype was recorded at least ten times. CDR3 nucleotides: TGTGCCAGCAGTCCTCAGGGCACAGGGGGTTCACTTTATGGCTACACCTTC. Translating it yields CASSPQGTGGSLYGYTF. The rearrangement links TRBV27 to TRBJ1-2, with 8 bases aligning to TRBD1. CDR1 is MNHEY, CDR2 SMNVEV, per germline (reference sequence). CDR3 size: 17 residues. V gave up 5 bases and J gave up 5 bases; unmatched junction bases: 16.

This clonotype came up many times. This chain joins TRBV18 and TRBJ1-4, with D perhaps TRBD1 (6 bases). The germline gives CDR1 KGHSH, CDR2 LQKENI. Trimming left V 1 base short and J 0 bases short, with 12 bases between. The CDR3 sequence is 17 residues long. Here the CDR3 DNA reads TGTGCCAGCTCACCACGCGGGGGGCCCTCAACTAATGAAAAACTGTTTTTT. It is translated as CASSPRGGPSTNEKLFF.

This clonotype came up a few times. The V call is TRBV7-2, the J call TRBJ2-7; 9 nucleotides agree with TRBD2. Germline V gives CDR1 SGHTA, CDR2 FQGNSA. CDR3 length equals 16 residues. Trimming at V came to 5 bases and at J to 2 bases, leaving 10 bases not matched to a gene. The CDR3 protein is CASSGGSGSMPYEQYF. The CDR3 DNA sequence: TGTGCCAGCAGCGGGGGTAGCGGGAGCATGCCCTACGAGCAGTACTTC.

This sequence joins TRBV7-2 and TRBJ2-3; TRBD2 matches at 8 bases. In germline, CDR1 is SGHTA, CDR2 FQGNSA. Unmatched junction bases numbered 4, after V lost 1 base and J lost 4 bases. The CDR3 spans 15 residues. In DNA, the CDR3 is TGTGCCAGCAGCTTAGTAGCGGGGTTAGCAGATACGCAGTATTTT. Its translation is CASSLVAGLADTQYF.

The chain links TRBV19 to TRBJ1-5; D might be TRBD1 (5 bases). CDR3 size: 13 residues. Germline values: CDR1 LNHDA, CDR2 SQIVND (reference sequence). V was shortened by 3 bases and J by 7 bases, with 10 bases between the two germline ends. CDR3 DNA: TGTGCCAGTAGTATTCAGGGATCCCAGCCCCAGCATTTT. Protein: CASSIQGSQPQHF.

This clonotype appeared a few times. The chain uses TRBV19 and TRBJ2-7; D perhaps matches TRBD1 (5 bases). CDR3 length: 13 residues. The germline gives CDR1 LNHDA, CDR2 SQIVND (reference sequence). V was trimmed by 4 bases and J by 2 bases, leaving 9 bases between them. This CDR3 is CASSNPGTYEQYF. CDR3 DNA sequence: TGTGCCAGTAGTAATCCAGGGACCTACGAGCAGTACTTC.

This clonotype has just a few counts. The genes are TRBV7-9 and TRBJ2-4, with 8 bases identical to TRBD2. The CDR3 contains 12 residues. In germline, CDR1 is SEHNR, CDR2 FQNEAQ (reference sequence). V gave up 6 bases and J gave up 16 bases; unmatched junction bases: 11. The CDR3 spells CASSSTGGEEYF. The CDR3 DNA reads TGTGCCAGCAGTTCCACGGGGGGGGAAGAATACTTC.

The rearrangement uses TRBV7-9 and TRBJ1-1, with D possibly TRBD1 on 5 matching bases. The CDR3 consists of 16 residues. Germline assignment: CDR1 SEHNR and CDR2 FQNEAQ (reference sequence). Trimming cost V 5 bases and J 1 base, with 17 bases left between them. This CDR3 reads CASSTTDRRQNTEAFF. CDR3 DNA: TGTGCCAGCAGCACCACTGACAGACGCCAGAACACTGAAGCTTTCTTT.

J is TRBJ2-2 and V is TRBV7-3; 7 bases line up with TRBD2. The V and J ends lost 2 bases and 4 bases, in that order; junction bases with no gene match: 13. Germline V gene sequence: CDR1 SGHTA, CDR2 FQGTGA. This CDR3 region has 18 residues. CDR3 DNA sequence: TGTGCCAGCAGCTTACGGGCTAGCGGAGGTGTGACCACCGGGGAGCTGTTTTTT. Its protein is CASSLRASGGVTTGELFF.

This chain uses TRBV7-2 with TRBJ2-1; 14 nucleotides agree with TRBD2. Germline V gene lookup returns CDR1 SGHTA and CDR2 FQGNSA. The V and J ends lost 5 bases and 4 bases, in that order; junction bases with no gene match: 4. This CDR3 contains 16 residues. The DNA of the CDR3 is TGTGCCAGCAGCCAAAGGACTAGCGGGGGGTACAATGAGCAGTTCTTC. Encoded protein: CASSQRTSGGYNEQFF.